Presented here are 30 T cell receptor beta chains from one specimen sequenced in a study of tumor and adjacent non-tumor tissue in lung cancer. Three rounds of nested PCR, following a modified ARM-PCR protocol, produced the TCRbeta library. TCRdb reprocessed the multiplex PCR reads via MiXCR and lists one record per CDR3 protein. The sample records 70,000 to 90,000 distinct CDR3 sequences, more than 60% being singletons. The template was RNA from unsorted bulk tissue. Sequencing was performed on lung tumor tissue. The receptors were gathered from a woman aged 50 to 60 with non-small cell lung cancer.

Turning to this clonotype: The germline gene is not matched at one end of the junction; a read error may be the cause. The rearrangement joins TRBV6-5 to TRBJ2-2, with D possibly matching TRBD2 (5 bases). The CDR3 is made up of 15 amino acids. Germline CDR1 is MNHEY and CDR2 is SVGAGI. Here the CDR3 reads CASCTRRPNTAELFF. The CDR3 DNA reads TGTGCAAGCTGCACCAGGAGGCCGAACACCGCGGAGCTGTTTTTT.

This clonotype was recorded only once. No conserved phenylalanine or tryptophan ends this CDR3, so it is likely a read error. This chain joins TRBV4-1 and TRBJ2-7; no clear D. The CDR3 consists of 15 residues. Per the germline V gene, CDR1 is MGHRA and CDR2 is YSYEKL. V shed 3 bases and J shed 3 bases, with 15 bases lying between them. The CDR3 here is CASSQPGSNFYEQYL. CDR3 bases: TGCGCCAGCAGCCAGCCCGGGTCGAACTTCTACGAGCAGTACCTC.

The gene calls are TRBV11-2 and TRBJ2-7; D is unresolved. There are 13 residues in the CDR3. CDR1 SGHAT and CDR2 FQNNGV come from the germline V gene. Between the trimmed V and J ends, which lost 1 base and 5 bases, there was a span of 9 bases. Here the CDR3 DNA reads TGTGCCAGCAGCTTAGTCGGGCAGAACGAGCAGTACTTC. Its protein product is CASSLVGQNEQYF.

By frequency in the sample, this clonotype is medium-sized. The chain is built from TRBV4-1 and TRBJ2-1; D not certain. Trimming removed 0 bases at V and 10 bases at J, with 16 bases between. Germline V gene sequence: CDR1 MGHRA, CDR2 YSYEKL. This CDR3 is 15 amino acids long. CDR3 nucleotide sequence: TGCGCCAGCAGCCAAGAACCTGTGGAGCGTGGAGAGCAGTTCTTC. Encoded protein: CASSQEPVERGEQFF.

The chain combines TRBV11-3 with TRBJ2-7, with 8 nucleotides matching TRBD2. This CDR3 spans 14 amino acids. From germline, CDR1 is SGHNT and CDR2 YENEEA. Trimming took 9 bases from V and 5 from J; bases not matched to a gene: 12. The CDR3 loop is CASSLSGVGHEQYF. The CDR3 DNA follows: TGTGCCAGTAGTCTTAGCGGGGTAGGCCACGAGCAGTACTTC. The full variable domain, with the rest looked up from reference TRBV11-3 and TRBJ2-7, is EAGVVQSPRYKIIEKKQPVAFWCNPISGHNTLYWYLQNLGQGPELLIRYENEEAVDDSQLPKDRFSAERLKGVDSTLKIQPAELGDSAVYLCASSLSGVGHEQYFGPGTRLTVT.

A remark on this clonotype: At one boundary the junction diverges from the germline segment, which might be a read error. The chain employs TRBV4-1 and TRBJ2-3; possible D gene TRBD2, 6 bases. CDR1 and CDR2 (germline): MGHRA, YSYEKL. CDR3 length equals 13 residues. The CDR3 loop reads CASQASVTDTQYF. CDR3 in DNA: TGTGCCAGTCAGGCTAGCGTCACAGATACGCAGTATTTT.

In the case of this clonotype: One end of the junction fails to match germline, which may point to a read error. The J gene is TRBJ2-4, the V gene TRBV4-2; D is possibly TRBD2 (5 bases). Per germline, CDR1 LGHNA and CDR2 YNFKEQ. The CDR3 runs to 16 residues. The CDR3 reads CASSQGLGEGKKIQYF. The CDR3 region has the DNA TGTGCCAGTAGCCAAGGCCTAGGAGAGGGCAAAAAGATTCAGTACTTC.

Comment on this clonotype: The junction shows a germline mismatch at one end, possibly a read error. The rearrangement uses TRBV6-5 and TRBJ2-5; possible D gene TRBD1, 5 bases. This CDR3 comprises 14 residues. In germline, CDR1 is MNHEY, CDR2 SVGAGI. CDR3 coding DNA: TGTGCCAGCAGTGTTCAGGGTGATCGTGAGAGCCAGTACTTC. It codes for CASSVQGDRESQYF.

This clonotype is labeled medium-sized. The genes are TRBV29-1 and TRBJ2-6; 9 bases map to TRBD1. Germline V lookup: CDR1 SQVTM, CDR2 ANQGSEA. J gave up 0 bases and V 4 bases, and 7 bases lay outside the gene matches. The length of the CDR3 is 17 residues. The CDR3 DNA is TGCAGCGTTGGGGGACAGGGTTCTTTCTCTGGGGCCAACGTCCTGACTTTC. This encodes CSVGGQGSFSGANVLTF.

The genes are TRBV6-2 or TRBV6-3 and TRBJ2-2, with D maybe TRBD1 (5 bases). The length of the CDR3 is 17 residues. Germline CDR1 MNHEY, CDR2 SVGEGT. V was clipped by 8 bases and J by 0 bases, with 19 bases between them. The CDR3 reads CASCAGYRTANTGELFF. CDR3 nucleotides: TGTGCCAGCTGTGCAGGCTACAGGACGGCGAACACCGGGGAGCTGTTTTTT.

The rearrangement joins TRBV28 to TRBJ1-2; D gene unclear. This CDR3 comprises 13 residues. Germline V CDR1 and CDR2: MDHEN, SYDVKM. V was cut by 3 bases and J by 5 bases, with 10 bases left in between. The DNA of the CDR3 is TGTGCCAGCAGTTTTCCAAGGGTTTATGGCTACACCTTC. Translation: CASSFPRVYGYTF.

This clonotype was detected only once. A junction boundary mismatches the germline segment, possibly from a read error. This chain joins TRBV29-1 and TRBJ2-7; 8 bases are a match to TRBD1. Looked up from germline, CDR1 is SQVTM and CDR2 is ANQGSEA. The CDR3 totals 12 residues. The CDR3, as DNA: TGCAGCGTTGAAGGTTCAGGGGGCGAGCAATACTTC. It translates to CSVEGSGGEQYF.

In its sample, this clonotype was seen many times. The V and J genes are TRBV24-1 and TRBJ2-2, with D possibly TRBD2 on 5 matching bases. CDR1 is KGHDR, CDR2 SFDVKD, per germline. V shed 2 bases and J shed 9 bases, with 9 bases lying between them. This CDR3 contains 13 residues. The CDR3 spells CATSDYEGRELFF. The DNA for the CDR3 is TGTGCCACCAGTGATTACGAGGGCAGGGAGCTGTTTTTT.

This clonotype was detected only once. This may come from a read error, since a much larger clone is one base off. The CDR3 DNA follows: TGCGCCAGCAGCTTGGAAGGCGCTACCCCCCAGGATACGCAGTATTTT. Translation gives CASSLEGATPQDTQYF. The V and J genes are TRBV5-1 and TRBJ2-3; D unclear. The V and J ends lost 0 bases and 6 bases respectively, with 17 bases between them. Per the germline V gene, CDR1 is SGHRS and CDR2 is YFSETQ. CDR3 length: 16 residues.

There are a few counts of this clonotype. A much larger clone lies one base from this, so it may be a read error. Since no conserved phenylalanine or tryptophan closes the CDR3, a read error is the likely cause. The gene calls are TRBV24-1 and TRBJ2-7; 9 nucleotides match TRBD2. Trimming cost V 5 bases and J 1 base; bases outside gene matches: 8. In germline, CDR1 is KGHDR, CDR2 SFDVKD. There are 16 residues in the CDR3. The CDR3 region has the DNA TGTGCCACCAGTGTCGCGGGAGGGGTGTATTCCTACGAGCAGTACCTC. Its protein is CATSVAGGVYSYEQYL.

This clonotype appeared once. The chain links TRBV12-3 or TRBV12-4 to TRBJ2-1; D not resolved. CDR3 size: 11 residues. This CDR3 is CVRSLSHEQFF. As DNA, the CDR3 is TGTGTCAGGAGTTTATCCCATGAGCAGTTCTTC.

With regard to this clonotype: Its ends do not fully match the called genes, so a read error is possible. The chain carries TRBV29-1 and TRBJ2-1; 7 bases are shared with TRBD1. In germline, CDR1 is SQVTM, CDR2 ANQGSEA. The CDR3 contains 17 residues. CDR3 loop: CSVEGGDRVVSYNEQIF. CDR3 coding DNA: TGCAGTGTTGAAGGGGGAGACAGGGTGGTGTCCTACAATGAGCAGATCTTC.

This chain uses TRBV20-1 with TRBJ2-3, with 10 nucleotides matching TRBD2. Germline V gene lookup returns CDR1 DFQATT and CDR2 SNEGSKA (reference sequence). V trimming: 1 base; J trimming: 3 bases; junction bases outside the gene matches: 7. The CDR3 covers 16 residues. CDR3 DNA sequence: TGCAGTGCTAGAGTCGATAGCGGGAGGAAAACAGATACGCAGTATTTT. This translates into CSARVDSGRKTDTQYF.

As to this clonotype: A much more abundant neighbour one base away suggests this may be a read error. The chain uses TRBV24-1 and TRBJ2-1, with 8 bases that match TRBD1. The germline V gene has CDR1 KGHDR and CDR2 SFDVKD. The CDR3 sequence is 17 residues long. The CDR3 DNA sequence: TGTGTCACCAGTATTCCCGGACAGGGTACGGGGGACTATGAGCAGTTCTTC. It encodes CVTSIPGQGTGDYEQFF.

Comment on this clonotype: The conserved final phenylalanine or tryptophan is absent from the CDR3, which likely points to a read error. This chain links TRBV29-1 with TRBJ2-1, with 8 bases identical to TRBD2. Per the germline V gene, CDR1 is SQVTM and CDR2 is ANQGSEA. Losses at the gene ends were 2 bases for V and 2 bases for J; bases not matched to a gene: 14. This CDR3 contains 18 residues. This chain's CDR3 is CSVEKGRTSRMTYNEQFL. In nucleotides, the CDR3 is TGCAGCGTTGAAAAGGGGAGGACTAGCAGGATGACCTACAATGAGCAGTTCTTG.

This clonotype occurred once. The CDR3 end shows no conserved phenylalanine or tryptophan, and so a read error is likely. This chain joins TRBV6-6 and TRBJ2-5; a possible D gene is TRBD2 (6 bases). Germline CDR1 reads MNHNY; CDR2 reads SVGAGI (reference sequence). Deletions cut 4 bases from V and 7 bases from J, with 19 bases between. This CDR3 is built from 15 residues. DNA of the CDR3: TGTGCCAGCAGTTCCCAACCGGCGACTAGGGGGACCCAGTACTAC. Encoded protein: CASSSQPATRGTQYY.

The sample holds a few counts of this clonotype. The junction and the germline gene differ at one end; a read error may be behind it. This chain joins TRBV10-2 and TRBJ2-7, with 9 bases that match TRBD1. The length of the CDR3 is 13 residues. Germline V lookup: CDR1 WSHSY, CDR2 SAAADI. CDR3: CASTGQGPHERYF. Written as DNA, the CDR3 is TGCGCCAGTACGGGACAGGGACCCCACGAGCGGTACTTC.

The chain links TRBV12-3 or TRBV12-4 to TRBJ2-6; D is undetermined. The CDR3 extends over 13 amino acids. V was cut by 8 bases and J by 4 bases, with 9 bases left in between. CDR3 protein: CASHIPGANVLTF. The CDR3 nucleotides are TGTGCCAGCCACATTCCCGGGGCCAACGTCCTGACTTTC.

About this clonotype: The CDR3 does not end in the conserved phenylalanine or tryptophan, so this is likely a read error. The genes are TRBV10-2 and TRBJ2-7; possible D gene TRBD1, 6 bases. In germline, CDR1 is WSHSY, CDR2 SAAADI. The CDR3 length is 14 residues. Trimming removed 11 bases at V and 4 bases at J, with 21 bases between. CDR3 DNA: TGCGCCGGCGATATAGGGGGTTCAAGGTACGAGCAGTACTCC. Its protein product is CAGDIGGSRYEQYS.

A word on this clonotype: A much larger clone is a single base away; this may be a read error. The chain links TRBV10-3 to TRBJ2-7, with a weak D call TRBD2 (5 bases). This CDR3 is built from 14 residues. Trimming left V 3 bases short and J 3 bases short, with 12 bases between. Germline V gene lookup returns CDR1 ENHRY and CDR2 SYGVKD. The DNA of the CDR3 is TGTGCCATCAGTGATACAACTAGACGCTACGAGCAGTACTTC. The encoded protein is CAISDTTRRYEQYF.

Concerning this clonotype: One end of the junction is discordant with germline, which a read error may explain. V usage is TRBV7-9 and J usage is TRBJ1-2; D is possibly TRBD1 (6 bases). The length of the CDR3 is 15 residues. CDR1 is SEHNR, CDR2 FQNEAQ, per germline (reference sequence). Here the CDR3 DNA reads TGTGCCAGCAGCTTGCGGGGGGCGACTAACTATGGATACATCTTC. Its translation is CASSLRGATNYGYIF.

This clonotype was observed once. It may be a read error: a sequence one base away is much more abundant. The chain carries TRBV20-1 and TRBJ2-3, with 8 bases matching TRBD2. CDR3 length equals 13 residues. The J segment lost 9 bases and the V segment lost 5 bases, leaving 10 bases of the junction unmatched. The germline V gene has CDR1 DFQATT and CDR2 SNEGSKA (reference sequence). The CDR3 is CSAPTKAGDTQYF. In DNA form, the CDR3 reads TGCAGTGCTCCCACCAAAGCGGGAGACACGCAGTATTTT.

Regarding this clonotype: A read error may explain this, as a much larger clone is one base away. This chain joins TRBV6-4 and TRBJ2-3; possibly TRBD1 for D (6 bases). In germline, CDR1 is MRHNA, CDR2 SNTAGT. The CDR3 is 15 amino acids. V was pared by 6 bases and J by 3 bases, with 16 bases between. The CDR3 bases are TGTGCCAGCAGCTCCGGGATAGGGGGTACAGATACGCAGTATTTT. This translates into CASSSGIGGTDTQYF.

This clonotype was seen at least ten times. The junction differs from germline at one of its ends, possibly a read error. This chain links TRBV5-1 with TRBJ2-7, with D possibly called TRBD1 or TRBD2 (5 bases each). Germline V gives CDR1 SGHRS, CDR2 YFSETQ. The CDR3 spans 13 residues. CDR3 in DNA: TGCGCCAGCAGGTTGGGACCCGAGTACGAGCAGTACTTC. This translates into CASRLGPEYEQYF.

A remark on this clonotype: The junction shows a germline mismatch at one end, possibly a read error. The rearrangement links TRBV29-1 to TRBJ1-1; 8 bases map to TRBD1. Per germline, CDR1 SQVTM and CDR2 ANQGSEA. The CDR3 contains 15 residues. CDR3 sequence (DNA): TGCAGCGTAGGAGGGACAGGAGATGCTTACACTGAAGCATTCTTT. Translating it yields CSVGGTGDAYTEAFF.